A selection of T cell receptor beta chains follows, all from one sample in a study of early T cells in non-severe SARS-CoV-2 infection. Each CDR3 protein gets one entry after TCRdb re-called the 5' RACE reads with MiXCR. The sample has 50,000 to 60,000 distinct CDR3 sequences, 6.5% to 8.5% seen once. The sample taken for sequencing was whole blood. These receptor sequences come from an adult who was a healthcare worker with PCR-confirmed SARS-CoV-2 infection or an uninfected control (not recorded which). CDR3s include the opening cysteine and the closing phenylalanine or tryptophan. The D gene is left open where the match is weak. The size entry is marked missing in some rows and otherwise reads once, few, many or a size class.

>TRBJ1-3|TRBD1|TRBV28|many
TGTGCCAGCACCCGATCCGACAGGGCTGGAAACACCATATATTTT
CASTRSDRAGNTIYF
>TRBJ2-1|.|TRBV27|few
TGTGCCAGCAGGTCGGGGTTCCCGGGCAATGAGCAGTTCTTC
CASRSGFPGNEQFF
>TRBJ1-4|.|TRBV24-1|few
TGTGCCACCAGTGAGAGGGGTGGAGAAAAACTGTTTTTT
CATSERGGEKLFF
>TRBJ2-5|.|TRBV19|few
TGTGCCAGTAGTATCTCCAGACTATCCCTGGTCGGGGAGACCCAGTACTTC
CASSISRLSLVGETQYF
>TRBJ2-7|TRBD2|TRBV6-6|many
TGTGCCAGCAGTACAGCGGGAGGGCCTAGTGAGCAGTACTTC
CASSTAGGPSEQYF
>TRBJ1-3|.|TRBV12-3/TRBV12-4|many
TGTGCCAGCAGTTCGACCCCGGGACCGCACTCTGGAAACACCATATATTTT
CASSSTPGPHSGNTIYF
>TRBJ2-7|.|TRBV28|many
TGTGCCAGCAGTTTGTGGGGCGCCGCTGGCGAGCAGTACTTC
CASSLWGAAGEQYF
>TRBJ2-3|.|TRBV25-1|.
TGTGCCAGGCTACCGGTTAGCACAGATACGCAGTATTTT
CARLPVSTDTQYF
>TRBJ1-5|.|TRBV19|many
TGTGCCAGTAGTGACAGCGGCGGGGGCAATCAGCCCCAGCATTTT
CASSDSGGGNQPQHF
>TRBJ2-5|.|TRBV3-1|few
TGTGCCAGCAGCATATCGGGACAACGAGGAAAGACCCAGTACTTC
CASSISGQRGKTQYF
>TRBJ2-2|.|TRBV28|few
TGTGCCAGCAGTTTATTCCCTTCGAACACCGGGGAGCTGTTTTTT
CASSLFPSNTGELFF
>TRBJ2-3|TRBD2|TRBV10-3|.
TGTGCCATCAGGGACCTGGGCGGGAGTTCAGATACGCAGTATTTT
CAIRDLGGSSDTQYF
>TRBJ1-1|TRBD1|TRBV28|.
TGTGCCAGCAGTTGGGGGACAGTGAACACTGAAGCTTTCTTT
CASSWGTVNTEAFF
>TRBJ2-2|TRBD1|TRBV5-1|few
TGCGCCAGCAGCCCCTACGGACAGGGGAACACCGGGGAGCTGTTTTTT
CASSPYGQGNTGELFF